This T cell receptor (beta chain) was sequenced for a study of PD-1 blockade in classical Hodgkin lymphoma. Study results and caveats: Newly diagnosed patients had baseline TCR diversity that was reportedly lower than that of healthy donors. Why repertoires differed is undefined; disease activity or prior therapy possibly contributed.

Time point defined: newly diagnosed, previously untreated cHL patient sample. The CD4+ T cells used were purified from thawed PBMCs through magnetic negative selection. PBMCs from untreated, newly diagnosed classical Hodgkin lymphoma were comparison samples. Concerning this clone: Its antigen is unknown.

The CDR3 contains 15 residues. The V end lost 1 base, the J end lost 5 bases, and 11 bases lay between the germline ends. Germline lookup yields CDR1 LNHNV and CDR2 YYDKDF (reference sequence). Sequencing used immunoSEQ multiplex PCR; TCRdb keeps in-frame clones, though not all of them. The sample records tens of thousands of clones, roughly 89% being singletons. The chain links TRBV15 to TRBJ2-2; no clear D. The receptor was isolated from a human donor with classical Hodgkin lymphoma. The sample taken for sequencing was CD4+ T cells from blood. The CDR3 is CATSRGGSRTGELFF. The CDR3 region has the DNA TGTGCCACCAGCAGAGGTGGGTCCCGTACCGGGGAGCTGTTTTTT.